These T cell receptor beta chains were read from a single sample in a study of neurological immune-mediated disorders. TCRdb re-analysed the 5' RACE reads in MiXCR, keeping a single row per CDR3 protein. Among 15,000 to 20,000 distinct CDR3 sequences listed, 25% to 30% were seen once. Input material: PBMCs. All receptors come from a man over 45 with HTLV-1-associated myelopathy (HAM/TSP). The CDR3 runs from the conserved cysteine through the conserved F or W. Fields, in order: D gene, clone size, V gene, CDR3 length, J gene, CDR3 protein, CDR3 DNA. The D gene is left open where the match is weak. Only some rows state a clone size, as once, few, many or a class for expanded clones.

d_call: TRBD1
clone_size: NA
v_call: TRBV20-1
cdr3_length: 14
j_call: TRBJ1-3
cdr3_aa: CSASADRGGNTIYF
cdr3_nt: TGCAGTGCTAGTGCGGACAGGGGAGGAAACACCATATATTTT

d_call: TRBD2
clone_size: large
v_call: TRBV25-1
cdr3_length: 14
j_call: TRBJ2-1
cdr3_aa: CASSVAGDYNEQFF
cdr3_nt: TGTGCCAGCAGTGTAGCGGGGGATTACAATGAGCAGTTCTTC

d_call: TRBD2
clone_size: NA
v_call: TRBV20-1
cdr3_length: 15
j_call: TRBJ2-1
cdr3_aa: CSARVAASGWNEQFF
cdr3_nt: TGCAGTGCTCGGGTGGCAGCTAGCGGGTGGAATGAGCAGTTCTTC

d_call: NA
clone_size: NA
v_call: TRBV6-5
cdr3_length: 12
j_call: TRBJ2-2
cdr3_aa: CASKSHTGELFF
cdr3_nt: TGTGCCAGCAAGTCCCATACCGGGGAGCTGTTTTTT

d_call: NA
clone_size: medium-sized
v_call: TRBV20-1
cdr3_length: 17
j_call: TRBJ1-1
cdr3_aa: CSARDREGSRGRTEAFF
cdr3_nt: TGCAGTGCTAGAGACCGGGAAGGCAGCCGGGGGCGCACTGAAGCTTTCTTT

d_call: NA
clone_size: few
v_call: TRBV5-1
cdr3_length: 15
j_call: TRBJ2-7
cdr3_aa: CASSLDSPNSYEQYF
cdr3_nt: TGCGCCAGCAGCTTGGACAGCCCTAACTCCTACGAGCAGTACTTC

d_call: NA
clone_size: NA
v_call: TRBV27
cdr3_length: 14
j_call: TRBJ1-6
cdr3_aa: CASSFPGAGSPLHF
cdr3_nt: TGTGCCAGCAGTTTTCCAGGGGCGGGCTCACCCCTCCACTTT

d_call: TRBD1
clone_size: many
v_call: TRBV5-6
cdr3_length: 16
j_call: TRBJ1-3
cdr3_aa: CASSSTGDPLRNTIYF
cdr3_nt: TGTGCCAGCAGCTCAACAGGGGACCCGCTGAGAAACACCATATATTTT

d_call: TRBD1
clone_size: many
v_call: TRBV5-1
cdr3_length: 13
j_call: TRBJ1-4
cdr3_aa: CASSLGQGEKLFF
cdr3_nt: TGCGCCAGCAGCTTAGGACAGGGTGAAAAACTGTTTTTT

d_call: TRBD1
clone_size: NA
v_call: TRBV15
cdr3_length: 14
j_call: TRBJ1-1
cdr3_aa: CATSRSVGTAEAFF
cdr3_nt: TGTGCCACCAGCAGGTCGGTCGGGACAGCTGAAGCTTTCTTT

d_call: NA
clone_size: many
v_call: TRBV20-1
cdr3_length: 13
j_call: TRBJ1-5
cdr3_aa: CSALWGSDQPQHF
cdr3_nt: TGCAGTGCTCTCTGGGGTAGCGATCAGCCCCAGCATTTT

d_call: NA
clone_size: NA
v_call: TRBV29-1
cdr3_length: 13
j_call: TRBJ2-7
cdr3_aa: CSVVGVGAYEQYF
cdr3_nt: TGCAGCGTTGTTGGGGTAGGCGCCTACGAGCAGTACTTC

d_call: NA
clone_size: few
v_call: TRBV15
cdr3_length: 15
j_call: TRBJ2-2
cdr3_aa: CATSIWRGNTGELFF
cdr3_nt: TGTGCCACCAGCATCTGGCGGGGGAACACCGGGGAGCTGTTTTTT

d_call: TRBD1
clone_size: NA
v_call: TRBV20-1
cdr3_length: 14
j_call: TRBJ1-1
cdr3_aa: CSATRQGVNTEAFF
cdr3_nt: TGCAGTGCTACACGACAGGGGGTGAACACTGAAGCTTTCTTT

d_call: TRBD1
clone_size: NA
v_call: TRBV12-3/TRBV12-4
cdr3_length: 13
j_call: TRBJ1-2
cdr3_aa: CASREGGSYGYTF
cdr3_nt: TGTGCCAGCAGGGAAGGGGGCTCCTATGGCTACACCTTC

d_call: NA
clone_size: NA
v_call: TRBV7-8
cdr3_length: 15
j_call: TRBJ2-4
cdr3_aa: CASSLSNTPENIQYF
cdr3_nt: TGTGCCAGCAGCTTATCAAACACCCCAGAAAACATTCAGTACTTC

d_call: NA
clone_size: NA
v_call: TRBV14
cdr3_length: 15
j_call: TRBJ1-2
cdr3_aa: CASSQESGHLYGYTF
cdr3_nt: TGTGCCAGCAGCCAAGAGTCGGGACACCTTTATGGCTACACCTTC

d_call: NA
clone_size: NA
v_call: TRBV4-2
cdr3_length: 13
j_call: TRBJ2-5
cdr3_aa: CASSLTDGETQYF
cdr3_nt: TGTGCCAGCAGCCTTACGGACGGAGAGACCCAGTACTTC

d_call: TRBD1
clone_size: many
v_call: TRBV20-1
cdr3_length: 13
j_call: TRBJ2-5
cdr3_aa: CSASDRGKETQYF
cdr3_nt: TGCAGTGCTTCCGACAGGGGAAAGGAGACCCAGTACTTC

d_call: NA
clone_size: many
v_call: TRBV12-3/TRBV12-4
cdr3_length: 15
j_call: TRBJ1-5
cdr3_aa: CASSFGRNSNQPQHF
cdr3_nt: TGTGCCAGCAGTTTTGGCCGGAATAGCAATCAGCCCCAGCATTTT

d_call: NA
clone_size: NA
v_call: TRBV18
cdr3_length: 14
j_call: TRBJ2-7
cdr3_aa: CASSPDREGVEQYF
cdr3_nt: TGTGCCAGCTCACCCGACCGGGAAGGGGTCGAGCAGTACTTC

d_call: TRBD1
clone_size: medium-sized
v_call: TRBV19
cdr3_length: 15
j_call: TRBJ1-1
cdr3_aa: CASRDQGQLLTEAFF
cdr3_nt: TGTGCCAGTAGGGACCAGGGACAGCTCTTGACTGAAGCTTTCTTT

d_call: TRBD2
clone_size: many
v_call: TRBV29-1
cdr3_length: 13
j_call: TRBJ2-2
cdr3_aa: CSVGAGRTGELFF
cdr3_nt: TGCAGCGTTGGAGCGGGACGCACCGGGGAGCTGTTTTTT

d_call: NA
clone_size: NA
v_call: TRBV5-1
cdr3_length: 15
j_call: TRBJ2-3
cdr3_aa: CASSLEDARTDTQYF
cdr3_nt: TGCGCCAGCAGCTTGGAGGATGCCCGTACAGATACGCAGTATTTT

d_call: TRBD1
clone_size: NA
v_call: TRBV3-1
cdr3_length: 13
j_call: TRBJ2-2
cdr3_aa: CASSLQGVGELFF
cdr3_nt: TGTGCCAGCAGCCTACAGGGGGTCGGGGAGCTGTTTTTT

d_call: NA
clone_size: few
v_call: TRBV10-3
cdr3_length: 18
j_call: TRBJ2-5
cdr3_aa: CAISESIYAGTYQETQYF
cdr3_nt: TGTGCCATCAGTGAGTCGATCTATGCAGGGACGTACCAAGAGACCCAGTACTTC

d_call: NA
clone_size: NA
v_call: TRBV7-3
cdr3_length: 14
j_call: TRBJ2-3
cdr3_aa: CASSKGDSTDTQYF
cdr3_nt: TGTGCCAGCAGCAAGGGGGACAGCACAGATACGCAGTATTTT

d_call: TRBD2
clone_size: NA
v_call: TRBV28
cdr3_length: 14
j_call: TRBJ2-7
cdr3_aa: CASRSTSGGRQQYF
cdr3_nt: TGTGCCAGCAGATCGACTAGCGGGGGCCGACAGCAGTACTTC

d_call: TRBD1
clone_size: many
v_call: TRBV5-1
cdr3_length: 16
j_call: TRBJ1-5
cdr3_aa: CASSYGTGGLNQPQHF
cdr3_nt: TGCGCCAGCAGCTACGGGACAGGGGGACTCAATCAGCCCCAGCATTTT

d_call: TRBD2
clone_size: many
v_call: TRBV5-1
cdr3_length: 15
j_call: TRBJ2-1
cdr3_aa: CASSSTSGMTTGQFF
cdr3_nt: TGCGCCAGCAGCTCGACTAGCGGCATGACTACTGGGCAGTTCTTC

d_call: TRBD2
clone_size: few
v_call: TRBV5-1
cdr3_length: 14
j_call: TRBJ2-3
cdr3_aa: CASSTGGYTDTQYF
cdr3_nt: TGCGCCAGCAGCACGGGAGGGTACACAGATACGCAGTATTTT

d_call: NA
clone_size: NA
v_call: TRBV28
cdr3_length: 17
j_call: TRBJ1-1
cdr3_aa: CASSPPLGSGGLPEAFF
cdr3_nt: TGTGCCAGCAGTCCCCCTCTCGGCTCCGGCGGGTTACCTGAAGCTTTCTTT

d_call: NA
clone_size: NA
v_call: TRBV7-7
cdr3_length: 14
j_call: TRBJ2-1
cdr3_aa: CASSLSSGVPEQFF
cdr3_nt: TGTGCCAGCAGCTTAAGTTCTGGCGTACCTGAGCAGTTCTTC

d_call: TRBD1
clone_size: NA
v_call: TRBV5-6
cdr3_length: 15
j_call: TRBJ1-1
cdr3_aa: CASSPRDRVNTEAFF
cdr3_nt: TGTGCCAGCAGCCCCCGGGACAGGGTGAACACTGAAGCTTTCTTT

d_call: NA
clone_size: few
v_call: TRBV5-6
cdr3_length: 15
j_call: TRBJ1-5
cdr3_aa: CASSLGLYSNQPQHF
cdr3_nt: TGTGCCAGCAGCTTAGGTCTGTATAGCAATCAGCCCCAGCATTTT

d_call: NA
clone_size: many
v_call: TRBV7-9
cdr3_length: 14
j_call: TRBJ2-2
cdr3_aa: CASSPGQNTGELFF
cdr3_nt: TGTGCCAGCAGCCCCGGACAGAACACCGGGGAGCTGTTTTTT

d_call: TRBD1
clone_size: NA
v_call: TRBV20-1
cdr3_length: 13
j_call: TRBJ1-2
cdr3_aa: CSPWTGTNYGYTF
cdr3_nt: TGCAGTCCCTGGACAGGGACTAACTATGGCTACACCTTC

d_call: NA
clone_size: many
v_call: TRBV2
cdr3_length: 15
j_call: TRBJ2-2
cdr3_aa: CASSERLGGTGELFF
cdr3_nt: TGTGCCAGCAGTGAGCGGTTAGGGGGCACCGGGGAGCTGTTTTTT

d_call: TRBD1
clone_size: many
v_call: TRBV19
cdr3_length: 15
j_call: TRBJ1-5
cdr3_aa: CASRRQGFSNQPQHF
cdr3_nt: TGTGCCAGTAGAAGACAGGGCTTTAGCAATCAGCCCCAGCATTTT

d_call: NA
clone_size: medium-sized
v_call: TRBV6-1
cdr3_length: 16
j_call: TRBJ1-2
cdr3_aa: CASSEAGSGQSYGYTF
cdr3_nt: TGTGCCAGCAGTGAAGCGGGTTCTGGACAGTCCTATGGCTACACCTTC

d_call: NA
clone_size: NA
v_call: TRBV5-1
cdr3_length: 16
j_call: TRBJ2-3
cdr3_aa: CASSLGLEPSTDTQYF
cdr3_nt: TGCGCCAGCAGCTTAGGGTTAGAACCTAGCACAGATACGCAGTATTTT

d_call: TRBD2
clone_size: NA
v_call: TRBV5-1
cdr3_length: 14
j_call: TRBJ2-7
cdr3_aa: CASSIRTSGYEQYF
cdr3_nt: TGCGCCAGCAGCATTAGGACTAGCGGTTACGAGCAGTACTTC

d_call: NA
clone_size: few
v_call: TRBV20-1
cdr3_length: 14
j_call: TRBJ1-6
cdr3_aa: CSASTQGGDSPLHF
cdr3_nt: TGCAGTGCTAGTACACAGGGTGGGGATTCACCCCTCCACTTT

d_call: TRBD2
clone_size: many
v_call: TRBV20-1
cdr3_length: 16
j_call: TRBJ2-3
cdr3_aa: CSAPGSGRGSTDTQYF
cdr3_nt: TGCAGTGCACCCGGTAGCGGGAGGGGGAGCACAGATACGCAGTATTTT

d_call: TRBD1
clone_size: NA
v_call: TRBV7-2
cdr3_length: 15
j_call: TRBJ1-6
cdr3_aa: CASSLMTGDNSPLHF
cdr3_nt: TGTGCCAGCAGCCTAATGACAGGGGACAATTCACCCCTCCACTTT

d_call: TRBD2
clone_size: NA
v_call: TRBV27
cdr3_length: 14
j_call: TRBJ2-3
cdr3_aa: CASREAGGTDTQYF
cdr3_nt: TGTGCCAGCAGGGAAGCGGGGGGGACAGATACGCAGTATTTT

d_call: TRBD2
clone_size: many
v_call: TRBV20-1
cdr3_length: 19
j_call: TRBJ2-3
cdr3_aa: CSVRVPSGGIWSGADTQYF
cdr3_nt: TGCAGTGTTAGAGTGCCTAGCGGGGGGATATGGTCGGGAGCAGATACGCAGTATTTT

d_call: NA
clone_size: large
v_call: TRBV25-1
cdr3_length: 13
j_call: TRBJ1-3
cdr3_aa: CASSGGFGNTIYF
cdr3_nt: TGTGCCAGCAGCGGGGGTTTCGGAAACACCATATATTTT

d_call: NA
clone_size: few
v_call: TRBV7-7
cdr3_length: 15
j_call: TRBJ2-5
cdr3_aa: CASSSDREVLETQYF
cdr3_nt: TGTGCCAGCAGCTCAGACAGGGAGGTTCTGGAGACCCAGTACTTC

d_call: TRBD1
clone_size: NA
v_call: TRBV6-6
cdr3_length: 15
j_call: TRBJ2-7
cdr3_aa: CASTRPGQGGYEQYF
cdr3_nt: TGTGCCAGCACCCGACCGGGACAGGGCGGGTACGAGCAGTACTTC

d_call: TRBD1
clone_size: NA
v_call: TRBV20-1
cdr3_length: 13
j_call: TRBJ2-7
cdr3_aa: CSSTGGVTGEQYF
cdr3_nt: TGCAGTTCGACAGGGGGCGTCACCGGCGAGCAGTACTTC

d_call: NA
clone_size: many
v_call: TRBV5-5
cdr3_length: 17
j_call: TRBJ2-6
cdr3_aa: CASSLAVTGSWANVLTF
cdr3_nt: TGTGCCAGCAGCTTGGCCGTAACAGGTTCTTGGGCCAACGTCCTGACTTTC

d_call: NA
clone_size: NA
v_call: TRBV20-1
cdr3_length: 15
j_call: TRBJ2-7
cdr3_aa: CRAGVGQGASYEQYF
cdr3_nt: TGCAGGGCAGGGGTGGGCCAGGGAGCGTCCTACGAGCAGTACTTC

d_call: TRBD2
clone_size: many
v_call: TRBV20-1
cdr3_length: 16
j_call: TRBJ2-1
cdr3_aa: CSARDQGTSGYNEQFF
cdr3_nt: TGCAGTGCTAGAGATCAGGGGACTAGCGGTTACAATGAGCAGTTCTTC

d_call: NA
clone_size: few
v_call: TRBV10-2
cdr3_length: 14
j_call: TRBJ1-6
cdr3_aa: CASSEWVAPTPLHF
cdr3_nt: TGCGCCAGCAGTGAGTGGGTGGCGCCGACACCCCTCCACTTT

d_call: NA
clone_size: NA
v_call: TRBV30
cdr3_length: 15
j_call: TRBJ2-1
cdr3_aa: CAWSVDGTKNNEQFF
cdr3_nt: TGTGCCTGGAGTGTAGACGGGACAAAAAACAATGAGCAGTTCTTC

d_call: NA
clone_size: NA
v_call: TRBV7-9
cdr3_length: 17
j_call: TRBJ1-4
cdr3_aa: CASSPRLASTTNEKLFF
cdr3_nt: TGTGCCAGCAGCCCCCGACTAGCCAGTACAACTAATGAAAAACTGTTTTTT